This note documents a single T cell receptor (beta chain) sequence. Its antigen is as yet unknown. Only in-frame clones appear in the TCRdb table, and some are missing; sequencing was by immunoSEQ multiplex PCR. The data contain fewer than 6,000 clones, roughly 90% of them singletons. Germline CDR1 reads SGHTA; CDR2 reads FQGNSA. This CDR3 is built from 13 residues. The V gene lost 2 bases and the J gene lost 1 base, with 3 bases spanning the gap. This specimen comes from a study of chemoradiotherapy in HPV16-positive cancers. Study conclusions and caveats: Non-HPV-specific T cells did not expand in tumors during treatment, whereas candidate HPV-specific clones and E7-related motifs did.

This specimen was tumor tissue, taken from a patient who underwent chemoradiotherapy. The gene calls are TRBV7-2 and TRBJ1-5; D ambiguous. The receptor comes from a human donor with HPV-associated anogenital cancer. CDR3 region: CASSLWSNQPQHF. CDR3 sequence (DNA): TGTGCCAGCAGCTTATGGAGCAATCAGCCCCAGCATTTT.